What follows describes a single T cell receptor (beta chain). As yet, its antigen is unknown. This entry belongs to a study of cytomegalovirus exposure and HLA in healthy donors. Points from the study as a whole: In a later analysis, HLA-associated TCR beta chains were more clonally expanded than equally common others.

The CDR3 consists of 12 residues. The V and J ends lost 0 bases and 5 bases respectively, with 5 bases between them. Germline V gives CDR1 SGHRS, CDR2 YFSETQ. Vbeta (60) and Jbeta (13) primers were used in the PCR. Produced via immunoSEQ multiplex PCR; TCRdb's table is partial and in-frame only. This sample has about 130,000 clones; approximately 80% occur once, and the top ten carry over 2%. This TCR was sampled from a man aged 25-45 years in good health and CMV-seronegative. The gene calls are TRBV5-1 and TRBJ1-1; unclear D gene. The specimen sequenced was PBMCs. CDR3 coding DNA: TGCGCCAGCAGCTTGGCCTCGACTGAAGCTTTCTTT. It yields the protein CASSLASTEAFF.